This TCR beta chain was observed in a study of T cells in women clearing cervical HPV infection listed by TCRdb under 2018. Regarding the research as a whole: Cases were some 26 women with histologically confirmed HPV16-related CIN3 or worse, including a couple of invasive cancers. Controls were 25 women whose single incident HPV16 infection cleared within 12 months without precancer or cancer developing. Blood from cases was collected at the visit where the lesion was first found, while blood from controls was collected once the infection could no longer be detected. For cases, the median interval between lesion detection and blood sampling was around 140 days, with an interquartile range of roughly 85 to 210 days. Since only a few of the women had HLA typing available, the possibility that HLA type was acting as a confounder could not be ruled out. The exploratory proof-of-principle case-control study was nested within the Guanacaste HPV Natural History Study in Costa Rica and compared TCR repertoires across cervical HPV16 outcomes. Cases and controls were matched on age within five years and on year of sample collection. Cases had a median age of 34 years and controls had a median age of 38, with no significant differences in baseline characteristics. The parent cohort enrolled some 10,000 women aged 18 or older in Guanacaste, Costa Rica, during about 1992 to 1995 and followed them for approximately seven years. As quality controls, five blinded duplicates were added to each group, bringing the total to about 60 samples made up of 50 participants and approximately ten replicates.

According to the germline V gene, CDR1 reads MRHNA and CDR2 reads SNTAGT. From its cysteine to its phenylalanine, the CDR3 spans 14 amino acids. Sequencing covers 33 bases of the CDR3, shown here with the frame starting at base 1. V gives up 2 bases and J gives up 8 bases, and the segment between their germline ends measures 13 bases. Every participant had a single incident cervical HPV16 infection, and women with prevalent HPV16 infections were excluded. Cervical HPV DNA was detected by MY09/MY11 PCR, and genotyping was performed by dot-blot hybridization. Fifteen mL of heparinized blood were centrifuged, and the buffy coat was split into aliquots, frozen at -30 degrees C, and then kept at -80 degrees C. Genomic DNA was extracted from buffy coat specimens using QIAGEN kits. As for this clone: There is no known antigen for this receptor. Read data end 3 residues before the CDR3 end; the end is taken from the germline J gene.

What the work shows at the level of the full study, not this receptor alone: Because the number of T cells per sample was unknown, the richness differences could reflect varying T-cell content rather than repertoire biology. By combining richness with V gene abundances, random forest classifiers separated cases from controls with an estimated AUC of about 0.82. Significantly higher TCR repertoire richness was observed in CIN3+ cases than in controls across sequencing depths, whereas no difference in evenness was found. Lower TRBV6-7 relative abundance was observed in cases than in controls (approximately 0.1% versus 0.16%; Bonferroni P = 0.0008). Whether associations preceded infection or resulted from infection could not be shown with the cross-sectional design, and effector/memory subsets and HPV-specific T cells were not isolated.

TCR beta CDR3 regions were amplified by multiplex PCR from an average of roughly 1.3 ug genomic DNA per sample using the immunoSEQ assay. To correct primer bias, the assay used a complete synthetic TCR repertoire to set an amplification baseline. Amplicons were sequenced on the Illumina platform. From the authors' description of their analysis: Error correction of the sequences involved clustering with frequency ratios plus a modified nearest-neighbor algorithm, after which the sequences were analyzed in the immunoSEQ Analyzer using IMGT gene definitions. At each rarefaction depth, TCR richness and evenness were averaged across 20 rarefaction repeats, and samples with fewer sequences than that depth were excluded. Wilcoxon rank sum tests with FDR correction were used to compare relative abundances of V, D and J genes between the groups. In the blinded duplicates, the intraclass correlation was just under 97% for TCR richness and averaged about 73% across 60 to 70 gene segments. The table comes from immuneACCESS by way of TCRdb, which keeps in-frame sequences with V and J called. Part of the clones is missing from these tables; in studies checked, under half for an unresolved V gene and the rest for unknown reasons. The V and J calls and clone size come from that table; D and trimming were worked out from the DNA. For this sample, the table gives 30,000 to 45,000 clones. The top ten constitute 3.7% of the sample.

This receptor was taken from a woman between 18 and 75 years old with a cervical HPV16 infection that either progressed to CIN3+ or cleared (not recorded which). The material sequenced was blood buffy coat. The rearrangement combines TRBV6-4 with TRBJ2-4; matching of 6 bases hints at TRBD1 as the D gene. The DNA read from the CDR3 is TGTGCCAGCAGTGACAGCTCAGGGGCAGACATT. This codes for CASSDSSGADI. The whole CDR3 reads CASSDSSGADIQYF.